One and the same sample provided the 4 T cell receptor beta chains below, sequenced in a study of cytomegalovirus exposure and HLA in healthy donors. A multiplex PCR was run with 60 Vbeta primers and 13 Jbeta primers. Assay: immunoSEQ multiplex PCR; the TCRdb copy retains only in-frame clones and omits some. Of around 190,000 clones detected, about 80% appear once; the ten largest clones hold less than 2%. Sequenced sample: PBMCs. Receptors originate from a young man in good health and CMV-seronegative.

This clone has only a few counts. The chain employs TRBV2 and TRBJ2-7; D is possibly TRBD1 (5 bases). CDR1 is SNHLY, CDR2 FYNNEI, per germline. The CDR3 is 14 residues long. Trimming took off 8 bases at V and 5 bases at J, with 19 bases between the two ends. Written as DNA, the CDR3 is TGTGCCAGCGCTAGAAACCCGACAGTGAACGAGCAGTACTTC. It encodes CASARNPTVNEQYF.

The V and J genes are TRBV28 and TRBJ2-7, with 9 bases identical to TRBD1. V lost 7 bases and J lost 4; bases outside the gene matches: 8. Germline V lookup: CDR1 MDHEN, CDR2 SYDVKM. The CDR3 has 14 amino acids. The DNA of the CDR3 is TGTGCCAGCACCCTCGGGACAGGGAGGTACGAGCAGTACTTC. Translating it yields CASTLGTGRYEQYF.

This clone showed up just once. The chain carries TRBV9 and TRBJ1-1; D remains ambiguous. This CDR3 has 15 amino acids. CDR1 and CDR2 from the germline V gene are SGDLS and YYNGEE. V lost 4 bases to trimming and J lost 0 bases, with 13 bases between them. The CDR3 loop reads CASSPGYSMNTEAFF. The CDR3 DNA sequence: TGTGCCAGCAGCCCCGGGTACTCAATGAACACTGAAGCTTTCTTT.

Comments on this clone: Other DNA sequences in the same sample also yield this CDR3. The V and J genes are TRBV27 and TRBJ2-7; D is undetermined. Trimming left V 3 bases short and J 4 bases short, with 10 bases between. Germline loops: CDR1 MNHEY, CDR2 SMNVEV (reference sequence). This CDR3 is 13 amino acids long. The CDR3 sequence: CASSLRQTYEQYF. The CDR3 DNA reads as TGTGCCAGCAGTTTGAGGCAGACTTACGAGCAGTACTTC.